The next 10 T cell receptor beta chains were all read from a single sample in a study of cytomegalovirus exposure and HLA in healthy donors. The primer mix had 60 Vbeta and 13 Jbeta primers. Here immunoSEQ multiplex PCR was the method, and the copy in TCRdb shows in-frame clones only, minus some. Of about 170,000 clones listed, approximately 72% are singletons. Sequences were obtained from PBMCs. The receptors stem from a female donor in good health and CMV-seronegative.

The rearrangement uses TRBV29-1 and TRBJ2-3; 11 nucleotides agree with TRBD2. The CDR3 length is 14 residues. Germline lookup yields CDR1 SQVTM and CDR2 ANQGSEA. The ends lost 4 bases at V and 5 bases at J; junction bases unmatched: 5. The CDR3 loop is CSVARLAGQDTQYF. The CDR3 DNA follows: TGCAGCGTTGCCCGACTAGCGGGACAAGATACGCAGTATTTT.

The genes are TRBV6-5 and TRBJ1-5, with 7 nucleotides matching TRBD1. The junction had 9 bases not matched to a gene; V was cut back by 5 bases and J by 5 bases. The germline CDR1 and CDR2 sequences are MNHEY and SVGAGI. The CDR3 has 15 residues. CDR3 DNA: TGTGCCAGCAGTCACAGGGGCGCAACGGATCAGCCCCAGCATTTT. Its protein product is CASSHRGATDQPQHF.

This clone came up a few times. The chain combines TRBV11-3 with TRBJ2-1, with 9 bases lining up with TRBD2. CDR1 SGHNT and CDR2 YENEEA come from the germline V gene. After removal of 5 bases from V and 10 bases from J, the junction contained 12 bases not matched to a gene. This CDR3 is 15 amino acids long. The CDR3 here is CASSRLGSGGGEQFF. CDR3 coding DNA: TGTGCCAGCAGCCGTCTGGGTAGCGGGGGAGGGGAGCAGTTCTTC.

The CDR3 nucleotides are TGTGCCTGGAGTCTCTCCTTTGTTAATGGCTACACCTTC. Translated, it gives CAWSLSFVNGYTF. The V gene is TRBV30, the J gene TRBJ1-2, with D unresolved. The CDR3 sequence is 13 residues long. Germline V CDR1 and CDR2: GTSNPN, SVGIG (reference sequence). V shed 2 bases and J shed 6 bases, with 13 bases lying between them.

The CDR3 loop reads CSVEGDRADTQYF. The CDR3 bases are TGCAGCGTTGAAGGGGACAGGGCAGATACGCAGTATTTT. J is TRBJ2-3 and V is TRBV29-1; 9 nucleotides match TRBD1. V lost 1 base and J lost 4; bases outside the gene matches: 0. The CDR3 runs to 13 residues. Germline V CDR1 and CDR2: SQVTM, ANQGSEA.

The CDR3 protein is CASSFWDRVYEQYF. CDR3 DNA sequence: TGTGCCAGCAGTTTTTGGGACAGGGTCTACGAGCAGTACTTC. The chain is built from TRBV27 and TRBJ2-7; 9 nucleotides line up with TRBD1. This CDR3 is built from 14 residues. The junction had 3 bases not matched to a gene; V was cut back by 3 bases and J by 3 bases. CDR1 and CDR2 (germline): MNHEY, SMNVEV (reference sequence).

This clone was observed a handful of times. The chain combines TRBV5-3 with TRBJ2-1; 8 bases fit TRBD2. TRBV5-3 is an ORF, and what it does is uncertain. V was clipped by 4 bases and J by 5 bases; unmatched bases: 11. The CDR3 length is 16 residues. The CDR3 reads CARSPSTGTRDNEQFF. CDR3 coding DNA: TGTGCCAGAAGCCCGAGTACGGGGACTAGGGACAATGAGCAGTTCTTC.

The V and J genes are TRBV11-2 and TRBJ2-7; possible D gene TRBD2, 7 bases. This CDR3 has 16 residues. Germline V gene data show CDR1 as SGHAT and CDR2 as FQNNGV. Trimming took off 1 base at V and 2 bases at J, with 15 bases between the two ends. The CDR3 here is CASSLGGGTPTYEQYF. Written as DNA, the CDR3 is TGTGCCAGCAGCTTAGGGGGGGGGACACCAACCTACGAGCAGTACTTC.

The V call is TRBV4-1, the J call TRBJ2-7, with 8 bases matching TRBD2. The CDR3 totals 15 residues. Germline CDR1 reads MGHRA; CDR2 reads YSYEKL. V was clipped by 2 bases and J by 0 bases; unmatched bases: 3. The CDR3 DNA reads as TGCGCCAGCAGCCAAACCGGGACTAGCTCCTACGAGCAGTACTTC. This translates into CASSQTGTSSYEQYF.

This CDR3 is CASIIRGGETQYF. The CDR3 DNA reads as TGTGCCAGCATTATCAGGGGTGGGGAGACCCAGTACTTC. The V gene is TRBV9, the J gene TRBJ2-5; the D gene is possibly TRBD1 (6 bases). The CDR3 has 13 amino acids. Trimming shortened V by 6 bases and J by 5 bases, and 14 bases separated the two germline ends. Per the germline V gene, CDR1 is SGDLS and CDR2 is YYNGEE.